Sequencing of this T cell receptor beta chain was carried out in a study of cytomegalovirus exposure and HLA in healthy donors. This PCR relied on a set of 60 Vbeta primers and 13 Jbeta primers. Libraries were prepared by immunoSEQ multiplex PCR; TCRdb keeps only in-frame clonotypes and omits some of them. This table holds about 96,000 clones, around 64% found once. Trimming at V came to 3 bases and at J to 7 bases, leaving 5 bases not matched to a gene. The CDR3 has 13 residues. CDR1 and CDR2 from the germline V gene are KGHSH and LQKENI. This TCR was recovered from a man aged 55-75 years in good health and CMV-seronegative. The sample taken for sequencing was PBMCs. This sequence joins TRBV18 and TRBJ2-7, with TRBD1 matching 8 bases. The CDR3, as DNA: TGTGCCAGCTCACCGTTGACAGGGGAAGAGCAGTACTTC. Protein: CASSPLTGEEQYF.